The 19 T cell receptor beta chains below come from one sample, sequenced in a study of OX40 agonist ivuxolimab in advanced cancers. TCRdb's table, derived via immunoSEQ multiplex PCR, lists solely in-frame clones and lacks some. The table has approximately 98,000 clones, approximately 89% seen once. The sequencing used CD4+ or CD8+ T cells sorted from blood, collected in a trial of the OX40 agonist ivuxolimab. The source of these receptors is an adult with an advanced solid tumor such as melanoma, head and neck, liver or kidney cancer.

The chain combines TRBV2 with TRBJ2-7; D call uncertain. There are 11 residues in the CDR3. Germline V lookup: CDR1 SNHLY, CDR2 FYNNEI. V lost 6 bases and J lost 2, with 5 bases in between. CDR3 in amino acids: CASRGTYEQYF. The CDR3 nucleotides are TGTGCCAGCAGAGGGACCTACGAGCAGTACTTC.

V is TRBV11-2 and J is TRBJ1-3; D is uncertain. Germline V gene lookup returns CDR1 SGHAT and CDR2 FQNNGV. Trimming cost V 3 bases and J 7 bases, with 10 bases left between them. This CDR3 comprises 13 residues. CDR3 sequence reads: CASSFEARNTIYF. CDR3 DNA: TGTGCCAGCAGCTTTGAAGCTAGGAACACCATATATTTT.

The rearrangement joins TRBV30 to TRBJ1-2; D ambiguous. Trimming left V 1 base short and J 5 bases short, with 8 bases between. CDR1 is GTSNPN, CDR2 SVGIG, per germline (reference sequence). The CDR3 runs to 12 residues. The CDR3 here is CAWSDEDYGYTF. CDR3 DNA sequence: TGTGCCTGGAGTGACGAGGATTATGGCTACACCTTC.

The CDR3 here is CASSAESGKETQYF. The CDR3 bases are TGCGCCAGCAGCGCCGAAAGCGGGAAGGAGACCCAGTACTTC. This chain links TRBV5-1 with TRBJ2-5; 7 bases map to TRBD2. Germline lookup yields CDR1 SGHRS and CDR2 YFSETQ. This CDR3 comprises 14 residues. With V trimmed by 4 bases and J by 5 bases, 8 bases remained unmatched.

The J gene is TRBJ1-5, the V gene TRBV14; D gene unclear. The V and J ends lost 1 base and 2 bases respectively, with 3 bases between them. This CDR3 has 13 residues. Germline loops: CDR1 SGHDN, CDR2 FVKESK. The CDR3 loop reads CASSQARNQPQHF. The CDR3, as DNA: TGTGCCAGCAGCCAAGCCCGCAATCAGCCCCAGCATTTT.

This chain joins TRBV5-1 and TRBJ2-1; D is possibly TRBD2 (6 bases). This CDR3 is 15 amino acids long. Germline V gene data show CDR1 as SGHRS and CDR2 as YFSETQ. With 4 bases removed from V and 3 bases from J, the gap between germline ends came to 14 bases. The CDR3 reads CASSPGGSDYNEQFF. CDR3 coding DNA: TGCGCCAGCAGCCCCGGAGGGAGTGACTACAATGAGCAGTTCTTC.

This chain links TRBV19 with TRBJ2-4; no clear D gene. Germline CDR1 reads LNHDA; CDR2 reads SQIVND (reference sequence). Trimming removed 3 bases at V and 5 bases at J, with 8 bases between. The CDR3 loop spans 13 amino acids. The CDR3 bases are TGTGCCAGTAGTATGGAATCGGAAAACATTCAGTACTTC. Protein: CASSMESENIQYF. Full variable domain (missing parts from reference TRBV19 and TRBJ2-4): DGGITQSPKYLFRKEGQNVTLSCEQNLNHDAMYWYRQDPGQGLRLIYYSQIVNDFQKGDIAEGYSVSREKKESFPLTVTSAQKNPTAFYLCASSMESENIQYFGAGTRLSVL.

The chain carries TRBV11-1 and TRBJ2-1; D is possibly TRBD2 (6 bases). CDR1 is SGHAT and CDR2 is FQDESV in the germline V gene (reference sequence). V lost 3 bases and J lost 5, with 11 bases in between. This CDR3 spans 14 amino acids. The CDR3 nucleotides read TGTGCCAGCAGCTTCGGCGGGATAGACAATGAGCAGTTCTTC. Translated: CASSFGGIDNEQFF.

V usage is TRBV27 and J usage is TRBJ2-1; 9 bases align to TRBD2. Germline CDR1 reads MNHEY; CDR2 reads SMNVEV (reference sequence). J gave up 2 bases and V 2 bases, and 1 base lay outside the gene matches. The CDR3 totals 15 residues. The CDR3, as DNA: TGTGCCAGCAGTTTAGCGGGAGGGACCTACAATGAGCAGTTCTTC. This codes for CASSLAGGTYNEQFF.

The chain couples TRBV9 to TRBJ2-5, with unresolved D. The CDR3 loop spans 14 amino acids. Per the germline V gene, CDR1 is SGDLS and CDR2 is YYNGEE. Trimming took off 3 bases at V and 4 bases at J, with 13 bases between the two ends. The CDR3: CASSADLRIETQYF. The CDR3 DNA is TGTGCCAGCAGCGCAGACTTGCGCATAGAGACCCAGTACTTC.

This chain connects TRBV14 to TRBJ1-2, with D uncertain. V was clipped by 1 base and J by 4 bases, with 10 bases between them. This CDR3 has 14 residues. From germline, CDR1 is SGHDN and CDR2 FVKESK. The CDR3 sequence is CASSQGVSAYGYTF. DNA of the CDR3: TGTGCCAGCAGCCAAGGGGTTTCGGCCTATGGCTACACCTTC.

The chain recombines TRBV19 with TRBJ2-7; 9 bases fit TRBD2. The CDR3 extends over 14 amino acids. Germline V gene lookup returns CDR1 LNHDA and CDR2 SQIVND (reference sequence). With 3 bases clipped from V and 5 bases from J, the junction kept 5 bases outside the gene matches. The CDR3 DNA reads TGTGCCAGTAGTATGGGACTAGCTGGGCACGAGCAGTACTTC. Translating gives CASSMGLAGHEQYF. Combining the CDR3 with reference TRBV19 and TRBJ2-7 gives the whole variable domain DGGITQSPKYLFRKEGQNVTLSCEQNLNHDAMYWYRQDPGQGLRLIYYSQIVNDFQKGDIAEGYSVSREKKESFPLTVTSAQKNPTAFYLCASSMGLAGHEQYFGPGTRLTVT.

Points on this clone: The limits of the CDR3 on the DNA are not certain, so only TCRdb's listed CDR3 is given. The rearrangement links TRBV30 to TRBJ2-5; the table's D call, TRBD2, was not checked against the DNA. Including both end residues, the CDR3 is 14 amino acids long. Germline CDR1 is GTSNPN and CDR2 is SVGIG (reference sequence). This CDR3 reads CAWSVLRFGETQYF.

The gene calls are TRBV30 and TRBJ2-3, with 7 bases fitting TRBD2. V gave up 5 bases and J gave up 0 bases; unmatched junction bases: 8. The CDR3 consists of 15 residues. CDR1 is GTSNPN, CDR2 SVGIG, per germline (reference sequence). The CDR3 DNA reads as TGTGCCTGGTCCCTTCTAGCGGCAAGCACAGATACGCAGTATTTT. This translates into CAWSLLAASTDTQYF.

The rearrangement links TRBV6-5 to TRBJ1-2, with D unresolved. CDR1 and CDR2 from the germline V gene are MNHEY and SVGAGI. V lost 2 bases and J lost 7, with 17 bases in between. The CDR3 sequence is 15 residues long. CDR3: CASSYSRDRSSGYTF. The CDR3 DNA reads TGTGCCAGCAGTTACAGTCGGGATCGAAGCAGTGGCTACACCTTC.

This chain connects TRBV11-2 to TRBJ1-3, with D unresolved. V lost 2 bases to trimming and J lost 4 bases, with 3 bases between them. Germline CDR1 SGHAT, CDR2 FQNNGV. CDR3 length equals 12 residues. The CDR3 is CASSLTGNTIYF. The CDR3 nucleotides read TGTGCCAGCAGCTTAACCGGAAACACCATATATTTT.

The V call is TRBV5-8, the J call TRBJ1-6; tentatively, D is TRBD1 (5 bases). The CDR3 has 15 amino acids. The V and J ends lost 1 base and 7 bases respectively, with 12 bases between them. The germline CDR1 and CDR2 sequences are SGHTS and YDEGEE. CDR3 protein: CASSLIGARNSPLHF. The CDR3 DNA is TGTGCCAGCAGCTTGATTGGGGCACGGAATTCACCCCTCCACTTT.

This clone has just one count. The chain joins TRBV7-2 to TRBJ2-3, with TRBD1 as a possible D gene (5 bases). From germline, CDR1 is SGHTA and CDR2 FQGNSA. CDR3 length: 13 amino acids. Trimming removed 11 bases at V and 5 bases at J, with 17 bases between. The chain's CDR3 is CAWGISRVDTQYF. CDR3 DNA sequence: TGTGCCTGGGGTATTAGCAGGGTAGATACGCAGTATTTT.

The chain uses TRBV6-1 and TRBJ2-2; D unresolved. The germline V gene has CDR1 MNHNS and CDR2 SASEGT. Trimming shortened V by 7 bases and J by 5 bases, and 11 bases separated the two germline ends. This CDR3 region has 13 residues. The CDR3 here is CASKVIGTGELFF. DNA of the CDR3: TGTGCCAGCAAAGTCATAGGGACCGGGGAGCTGTTTTTT.